This TCR beta chain was recovered during a study of cytomegalovirus exposure and HLA in healthy donors. Study conclusions and caveats: Analyses of presence/absence relied on an assumption of roughly uniform sequencing depth across donors.

To note about this clone: Antigen unknown.

PCR primers comprised 60 Vbeta and 13 Jbeta primers. Assay: immunoSEQ multiplex PCR; the TCRdb copy retains only in-frame clones and omits some. Of 210,000 or so clones listed, around four fifths are singletons. The sequenced material came from PBMCs. This TCR derives from a woman between 50 and 59 years old in good health and CMV-seropositive.

The CDR3 nucleotides read TGTGCCAGCAGCTTAGGTGGTTTAGAAAATGAGCAGTTCTTC. Translated, it gives CASSLGGLENEQFF. The rearrangement joins TRBV11-3 to TRBJ2-1, with no clear D. Trimming left V 1 base short and J 7 bases short, with 11 bases between. Germline-derived CDR1 and CDR2 are SGHNT and YENEEA. The CDR3 length is 14 residues.